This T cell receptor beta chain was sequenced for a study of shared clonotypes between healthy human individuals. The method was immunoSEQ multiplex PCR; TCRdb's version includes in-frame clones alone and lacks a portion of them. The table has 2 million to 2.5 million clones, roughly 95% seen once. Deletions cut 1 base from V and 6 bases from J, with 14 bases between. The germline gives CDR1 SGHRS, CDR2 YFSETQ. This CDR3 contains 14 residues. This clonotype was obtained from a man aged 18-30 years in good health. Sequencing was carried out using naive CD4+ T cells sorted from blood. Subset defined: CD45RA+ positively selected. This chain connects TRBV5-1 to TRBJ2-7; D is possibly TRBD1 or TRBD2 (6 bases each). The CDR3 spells CASSLSRGAGEQYF. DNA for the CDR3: TGCGCCAGCAGCTTGTCCAGGGGAGCGGGCGAGCAGTACTTC.